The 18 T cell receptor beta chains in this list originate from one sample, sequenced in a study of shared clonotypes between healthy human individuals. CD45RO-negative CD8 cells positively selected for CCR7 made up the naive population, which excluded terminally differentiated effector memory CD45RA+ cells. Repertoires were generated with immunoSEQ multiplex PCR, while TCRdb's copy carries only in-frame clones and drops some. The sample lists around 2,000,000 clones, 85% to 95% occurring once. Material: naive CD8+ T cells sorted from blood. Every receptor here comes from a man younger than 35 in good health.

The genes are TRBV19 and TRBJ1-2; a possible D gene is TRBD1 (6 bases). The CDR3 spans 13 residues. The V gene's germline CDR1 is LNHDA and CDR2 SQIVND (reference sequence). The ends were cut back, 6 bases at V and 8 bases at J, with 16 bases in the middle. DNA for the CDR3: TGTGCCAGTAGCCAGGGGTTTCCGGGAGGCTACACCTTC. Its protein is CASSQGFPGGYTF.

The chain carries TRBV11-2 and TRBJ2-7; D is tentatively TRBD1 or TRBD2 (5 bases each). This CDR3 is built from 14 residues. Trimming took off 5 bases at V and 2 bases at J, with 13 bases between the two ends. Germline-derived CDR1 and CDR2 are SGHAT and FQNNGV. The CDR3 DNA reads TGTGCCAGCAGCATCGGGACGGGGACCTACGAGCAGTACTTC. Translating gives CASSIGTGTYEQYF.

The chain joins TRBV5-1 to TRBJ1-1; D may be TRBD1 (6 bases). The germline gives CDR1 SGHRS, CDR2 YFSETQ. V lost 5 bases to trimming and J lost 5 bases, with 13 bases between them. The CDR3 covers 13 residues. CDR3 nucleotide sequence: TGCGCCAGCAGACTTTTGACAGGTACTGAAGCTTTCTTT. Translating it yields CASRLLTGTEAFF. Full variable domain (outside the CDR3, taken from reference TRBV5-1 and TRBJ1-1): KAGVTQTPRYLIKTRGQQVTLSCSPISGHRSVSWYQQTPGQGLQFLFEYFSETQRNKGNFPGRFSGRQFSNSRSEMNVSTLELGDSALYLCASRLLTGTEAFFGQGTRLTVV.

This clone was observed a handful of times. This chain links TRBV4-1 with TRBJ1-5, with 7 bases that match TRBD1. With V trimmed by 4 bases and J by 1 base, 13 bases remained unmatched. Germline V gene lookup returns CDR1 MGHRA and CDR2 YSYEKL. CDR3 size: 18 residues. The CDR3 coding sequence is TGCGCCAGCAGCCCCCGACAGGGACTCGATGGGAGCAATCAGCCCCAGCATTTT. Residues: CASSPRQGLDGSNQPQHF.

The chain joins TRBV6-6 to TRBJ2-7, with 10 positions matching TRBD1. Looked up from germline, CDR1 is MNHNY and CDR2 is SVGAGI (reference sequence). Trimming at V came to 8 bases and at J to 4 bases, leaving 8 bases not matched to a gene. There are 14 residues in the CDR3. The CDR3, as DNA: TGTGCCAGCCTCGACGGGACAGGGGATTACGAGCAGTACTTC. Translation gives CASLDGTGDYEQYF.

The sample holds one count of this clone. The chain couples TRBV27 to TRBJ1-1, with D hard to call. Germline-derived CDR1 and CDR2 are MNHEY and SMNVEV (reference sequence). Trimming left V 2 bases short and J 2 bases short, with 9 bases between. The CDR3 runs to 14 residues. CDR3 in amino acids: CASSLRWPNTEAFF. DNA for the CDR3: TGTGCCAGCAGTTTAAGGTGGCCTAACACTGAAGCTTTCTTT.

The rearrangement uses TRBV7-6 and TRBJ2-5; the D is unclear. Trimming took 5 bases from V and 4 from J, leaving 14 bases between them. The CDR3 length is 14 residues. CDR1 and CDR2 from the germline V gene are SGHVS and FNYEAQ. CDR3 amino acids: CASSPPFRVETQYF. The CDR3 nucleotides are TGTGCCAGCAGCCCTCCATTCCGTGTAGAGACCCAGTACTTC.

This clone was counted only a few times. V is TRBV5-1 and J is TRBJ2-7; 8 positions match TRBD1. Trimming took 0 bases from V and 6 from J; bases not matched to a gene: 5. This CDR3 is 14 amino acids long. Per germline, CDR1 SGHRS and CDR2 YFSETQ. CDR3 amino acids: CASSLGQGAAEQYF. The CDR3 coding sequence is TGCGCCAGCAGCTTGGGCCAGGGGGCCGCCGAGCAGTACTTC.

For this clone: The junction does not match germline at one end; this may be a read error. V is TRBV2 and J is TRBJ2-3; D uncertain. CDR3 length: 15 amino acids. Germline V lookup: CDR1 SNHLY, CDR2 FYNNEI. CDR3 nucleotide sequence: TGTGCCAGCAGCCACCTTCTCCCCGGCACAGATACGCAGTGCTTT. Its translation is CASSHLLPGTDTQCF.

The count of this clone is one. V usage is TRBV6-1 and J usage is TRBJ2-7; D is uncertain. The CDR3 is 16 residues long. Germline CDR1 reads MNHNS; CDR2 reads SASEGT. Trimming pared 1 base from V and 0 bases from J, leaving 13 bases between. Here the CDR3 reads CASSEGPVSSSYEQYF. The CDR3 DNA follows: TGTGCCAGCAGTGAAGGCCCAGTTTCAAGCTCCTACGAGCAGTACTTC.

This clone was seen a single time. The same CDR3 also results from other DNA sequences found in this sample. The CDR3 nucleotides are TGTGCCAGCAGCCCCCGAGGGAACACTGAAGCTTTCTTT. Protein sequence: CASSPRGNTEAFF. V and J are TRBV11-2 and TRBJ1-1; D uncertain. CDR3 length equals 13 residues. Germline-derived CDR1 and CDR2 are SGHAT and FQNNGV. V shed 5 bases and J shed 1 base, with 8 bases lying between them.

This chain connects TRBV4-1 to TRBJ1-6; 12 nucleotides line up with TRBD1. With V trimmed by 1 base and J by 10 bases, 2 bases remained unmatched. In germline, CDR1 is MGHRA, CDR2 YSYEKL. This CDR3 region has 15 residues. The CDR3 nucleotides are TGCGCCAGCAGCCAAGGGGGGACAGGGGGCTCACCCCTCCACTTT. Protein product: CASSQGGTGGSPLHF.

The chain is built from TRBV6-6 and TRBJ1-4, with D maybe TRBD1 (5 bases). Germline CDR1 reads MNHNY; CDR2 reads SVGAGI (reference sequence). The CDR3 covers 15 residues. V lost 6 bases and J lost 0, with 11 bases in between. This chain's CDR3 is CASSSDSATNEKLFF. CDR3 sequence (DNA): TGTGCCAGCAGCAGCGACAGTGCAACTAATGAAAAACTGTTTTTT.

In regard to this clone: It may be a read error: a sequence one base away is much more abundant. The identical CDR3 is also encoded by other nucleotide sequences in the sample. The CDR3 loop reads CASSFGETQYF. Here the CDR3 DNA reads TGTGCCAGCAGCTTCGGAGAGACCCAGTACTTC. This chain joins TRBV7-9 and TRBJ2-5; D is unresolved. Trimming removed 3 bases at V and 4 bases at J, with 3 bases between. The germline V gene encodes CDR1 SEHNR and CDR2 FQNEAQ (reference sequence). The CDR3 sequence is 11 residues long. The entire variable domain, with the rest obtained from reference TRBV7-9 and TRBJ2-5, is as follows: DTGVSQNPRHKITKRGQNVTFRCDPISEHNRLYWYRQTLGQGPEFLTYFQNEAQLEKSRLLSDRFSAERPKGSFSTLEIQRTEQGDSAMYLCASSFGETQYFGPGTRLLVL.

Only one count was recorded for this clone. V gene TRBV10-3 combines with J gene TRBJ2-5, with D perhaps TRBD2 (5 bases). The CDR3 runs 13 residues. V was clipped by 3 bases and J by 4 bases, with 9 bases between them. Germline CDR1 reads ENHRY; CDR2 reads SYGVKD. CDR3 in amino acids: CAISDTRVETQYF. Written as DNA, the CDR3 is TGTGCCATCAGTGATACTAGGGTAGAGACCCAGTACTTC.

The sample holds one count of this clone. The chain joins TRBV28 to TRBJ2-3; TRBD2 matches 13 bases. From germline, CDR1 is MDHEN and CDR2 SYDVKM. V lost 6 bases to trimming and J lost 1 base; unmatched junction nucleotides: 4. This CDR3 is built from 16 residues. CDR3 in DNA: TGTGCCAGCAGCCGGACTAGCGGGGGACGCACAGATACGCAGTATTTT. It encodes CASSRTSGGRTDTQYF.

The CDR3 region is CAWSTFKASGDYNEQFF. As DNA, the CDR3 is TGTGCCTGGAGTACTTTTAAGGCTAGCGGGGACTACAATGAGCAGTTCTTC. The chain employs TRBV30 and TRBJ2-1, with 9 bases matching TRBD2. After removal of 2 bases from V and 3 bases from J, the junction contained 11 bases not matched to a gene. The CDR3 extends over 17 amino acids. The germline CDR1 and CDR2 sequences are GTSNPN and SVGIG (reference sequence).

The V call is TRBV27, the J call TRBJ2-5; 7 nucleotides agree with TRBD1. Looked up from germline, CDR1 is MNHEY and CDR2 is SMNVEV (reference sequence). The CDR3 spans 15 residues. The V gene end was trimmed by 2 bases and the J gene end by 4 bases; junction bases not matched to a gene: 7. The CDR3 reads CASSLLGDRLETQYF. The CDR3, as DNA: TGTGCCAGCAGTTTACTCGGGGACAGATTAGAGACCCAGTACTTC.